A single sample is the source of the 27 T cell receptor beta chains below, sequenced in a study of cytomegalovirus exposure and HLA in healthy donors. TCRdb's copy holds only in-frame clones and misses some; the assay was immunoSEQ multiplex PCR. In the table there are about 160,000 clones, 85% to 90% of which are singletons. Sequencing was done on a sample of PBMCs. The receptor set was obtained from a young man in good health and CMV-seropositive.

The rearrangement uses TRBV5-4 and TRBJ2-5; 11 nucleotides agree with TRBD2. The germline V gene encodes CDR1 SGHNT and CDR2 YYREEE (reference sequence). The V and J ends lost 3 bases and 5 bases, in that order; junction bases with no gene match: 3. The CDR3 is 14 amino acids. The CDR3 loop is CASSYSSGRETQYF. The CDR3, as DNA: TGTGCCAGCAGCTACTCTAGCGGGAGGGAGACCCAGTACTTC.

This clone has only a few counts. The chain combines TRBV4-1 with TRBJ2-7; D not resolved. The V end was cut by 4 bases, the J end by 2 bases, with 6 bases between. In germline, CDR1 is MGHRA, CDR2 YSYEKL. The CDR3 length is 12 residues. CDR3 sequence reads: CASSPNTYEQYF. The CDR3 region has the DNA TGCGCCAGCAGCCCTAATACCTACGAGCAGTACTTC.

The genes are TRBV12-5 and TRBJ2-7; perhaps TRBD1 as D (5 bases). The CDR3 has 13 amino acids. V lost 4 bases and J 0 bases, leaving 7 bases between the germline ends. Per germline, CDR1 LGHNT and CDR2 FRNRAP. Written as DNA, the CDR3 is TGTGCTAGTGGTTACCAGGGCTCCTACGAGCAGTACTTC. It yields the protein CASGYQGSYEQYF. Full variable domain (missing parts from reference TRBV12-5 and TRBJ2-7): DARVTQTPRHKVTEMGQEVTMRCQPILGHNTVFWYRQTMMQGLELLAYFRNRAPLDDSGMPKDRFSAEMPDATLATLKIQPSEPRDSAVYFCASGYQGSYEQYFGPGTRLTVT.

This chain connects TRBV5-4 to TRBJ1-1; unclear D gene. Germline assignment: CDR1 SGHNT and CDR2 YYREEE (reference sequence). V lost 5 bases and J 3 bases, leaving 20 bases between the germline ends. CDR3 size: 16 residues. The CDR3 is CASRRQPQVGDTEAFF. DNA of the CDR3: TGTGCCAGCAGACGCCAACCTCAGGTGGGCGACACTGAAGCTTTCTTT. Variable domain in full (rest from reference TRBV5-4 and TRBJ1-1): ETGVTQSPTHLIKTRGQQVTLRCSSQSGHNTVSWYQQALGQGPQFIFQYYREEENGRGNFPPRFSGLQFPNYSSELNVNALELDDSALYLCASRRQPQVGDTEAFFGQGTRLTVV.

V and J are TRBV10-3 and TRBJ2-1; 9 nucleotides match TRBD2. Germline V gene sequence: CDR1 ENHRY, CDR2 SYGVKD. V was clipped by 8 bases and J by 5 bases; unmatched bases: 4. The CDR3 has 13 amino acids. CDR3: CAIASGANNEQFF. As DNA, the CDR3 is TGTGCCATCGCTAGCGGGGCCAACAATGAGCAGTTCTTC.

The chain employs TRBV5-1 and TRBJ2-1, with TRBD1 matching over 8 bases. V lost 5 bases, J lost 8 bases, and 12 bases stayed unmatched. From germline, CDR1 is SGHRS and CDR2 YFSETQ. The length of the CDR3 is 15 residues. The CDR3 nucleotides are TGCGCCAGCAGGACTGGACAGGGTGGTGTTTATGAGCAGTTCTTC. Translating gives CASRTGQGGVYEQFF.

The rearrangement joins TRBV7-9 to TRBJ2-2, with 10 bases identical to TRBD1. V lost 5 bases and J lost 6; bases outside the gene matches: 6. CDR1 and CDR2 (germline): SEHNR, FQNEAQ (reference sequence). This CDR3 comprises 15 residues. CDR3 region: CASSPQTGGPGELFF. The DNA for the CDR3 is TGTGCCAGCAGCCCTCAGACAGGGGGCCCCGGGGAGCTGTTTTTT.

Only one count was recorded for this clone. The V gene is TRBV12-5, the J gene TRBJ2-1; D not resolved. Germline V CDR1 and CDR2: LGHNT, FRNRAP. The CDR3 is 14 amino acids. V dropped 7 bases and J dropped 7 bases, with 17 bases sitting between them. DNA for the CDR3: TGTGCTAGTGCCCTACAACTAAACCCTAATGAGCAGTTCTTC. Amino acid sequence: CASALQLNPNEQFF.

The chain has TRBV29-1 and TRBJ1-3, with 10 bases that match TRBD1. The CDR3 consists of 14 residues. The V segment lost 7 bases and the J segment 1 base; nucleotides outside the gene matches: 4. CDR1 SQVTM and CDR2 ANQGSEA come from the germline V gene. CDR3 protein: CSARQGASGNTIYF. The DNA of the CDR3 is TGCAGCGCCAGACAGGGGGCATCTGGAAACACCATATATTTT.

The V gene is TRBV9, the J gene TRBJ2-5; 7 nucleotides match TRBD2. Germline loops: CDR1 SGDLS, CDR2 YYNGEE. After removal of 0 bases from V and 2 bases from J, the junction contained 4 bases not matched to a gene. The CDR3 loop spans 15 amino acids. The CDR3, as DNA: TGTGCCAGCAGCGTAGGGGTTAGCGGGCAAGAGACCCAGTACTTC. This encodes CASSVGVSGQETQYF.

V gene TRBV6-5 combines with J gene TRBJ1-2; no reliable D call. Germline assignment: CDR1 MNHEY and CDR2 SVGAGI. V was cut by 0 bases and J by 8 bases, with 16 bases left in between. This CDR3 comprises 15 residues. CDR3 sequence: CASSYSIHRDLGYTF. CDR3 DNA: TGTGCCAGCAGTTACTCAATCCACAGAGATTTAGGCTACACCTTC.

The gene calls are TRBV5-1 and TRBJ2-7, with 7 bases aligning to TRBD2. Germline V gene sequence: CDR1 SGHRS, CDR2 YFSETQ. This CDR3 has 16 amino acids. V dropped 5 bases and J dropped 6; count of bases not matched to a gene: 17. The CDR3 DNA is TGCGCCAGCAGGAGTACGGGAGGCCAGCGTCCGGGCGAGCAGTACTTC. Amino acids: CASRSTGGQRPGEQYF.

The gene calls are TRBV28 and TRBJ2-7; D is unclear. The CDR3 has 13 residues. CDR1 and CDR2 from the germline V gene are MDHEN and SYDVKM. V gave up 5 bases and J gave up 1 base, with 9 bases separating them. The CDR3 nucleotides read TGTGCCAGCAGTCTCGACGGGTCCTACGAGCAGTACTTC. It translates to CASSLDGSYEQYF.

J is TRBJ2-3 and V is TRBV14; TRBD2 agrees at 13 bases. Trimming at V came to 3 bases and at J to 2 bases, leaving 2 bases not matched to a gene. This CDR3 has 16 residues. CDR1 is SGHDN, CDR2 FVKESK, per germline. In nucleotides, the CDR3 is TGTGCCAGCAGCCATGGGACTAGCGGGAACACAGATACGCAGTATTTT. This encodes CASSHGTSGNTDTQYF.

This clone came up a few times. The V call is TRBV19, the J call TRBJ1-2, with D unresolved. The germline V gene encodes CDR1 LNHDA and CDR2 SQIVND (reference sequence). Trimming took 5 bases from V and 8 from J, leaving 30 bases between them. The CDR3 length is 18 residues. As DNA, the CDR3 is TGTGCCAGTAGTCCACCGACTTTCCAGAGCATCAGTACGGAAGGCTACACCTTC. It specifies CASSPPTFQSISTEGYTF.

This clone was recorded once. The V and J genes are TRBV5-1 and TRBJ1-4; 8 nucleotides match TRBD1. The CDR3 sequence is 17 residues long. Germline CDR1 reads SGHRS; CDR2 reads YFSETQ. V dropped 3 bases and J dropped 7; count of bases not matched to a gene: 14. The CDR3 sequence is CASSSGQGGGVIEKLFF. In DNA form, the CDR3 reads TGCGCCAGCAGCTCTGGACAGGGTGGGGGCGTGATTGAAAAACTGTTTTTT.

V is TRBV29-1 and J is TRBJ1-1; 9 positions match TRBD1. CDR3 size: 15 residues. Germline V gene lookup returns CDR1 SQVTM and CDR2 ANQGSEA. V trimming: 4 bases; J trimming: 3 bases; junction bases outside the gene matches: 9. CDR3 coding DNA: TGCAGCGTTGGGGGACAGGGCGGTTTGGACACTGAAGCTTTCTTT. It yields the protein CSVGGQGGLDTEAFF.

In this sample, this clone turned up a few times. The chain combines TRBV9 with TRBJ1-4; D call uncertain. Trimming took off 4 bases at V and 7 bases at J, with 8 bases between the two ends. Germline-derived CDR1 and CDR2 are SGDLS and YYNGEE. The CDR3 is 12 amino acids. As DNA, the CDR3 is TGTGCCAGCAGCCTCTCAGGTGAAAAACTGTTTTTT. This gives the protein CASSLSGEKLFF.

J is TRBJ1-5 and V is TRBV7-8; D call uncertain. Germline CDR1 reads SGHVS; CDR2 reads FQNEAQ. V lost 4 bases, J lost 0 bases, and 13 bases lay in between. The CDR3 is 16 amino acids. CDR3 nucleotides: TGTGCCAGCAGCTCCGATTTGAGCTTTAGCAATCAGCCCCAGCATTTT. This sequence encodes CASSSDLSFSNQPQHF. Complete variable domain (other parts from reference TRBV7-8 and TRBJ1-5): GAGVSQSPRYKVAKRGQDVALRCDPISGHVSLFWYQQALGQGPEFLTYFQNEAQLDKSGLPSDRFFAERPEGSVSTLKIQRTQQEDSAVYLCASSSDLSFSNQPQHFGDGTRLSIL.

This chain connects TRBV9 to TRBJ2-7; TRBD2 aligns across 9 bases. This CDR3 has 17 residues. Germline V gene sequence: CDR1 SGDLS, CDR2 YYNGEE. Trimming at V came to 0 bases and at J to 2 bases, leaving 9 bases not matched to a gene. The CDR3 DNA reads TGTGCCAGCAGCGTAGGGGAAGCGGGAGGCCGGACCTACGAGCAGTACTTC. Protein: CASSVGEAGGRTYEQYF.

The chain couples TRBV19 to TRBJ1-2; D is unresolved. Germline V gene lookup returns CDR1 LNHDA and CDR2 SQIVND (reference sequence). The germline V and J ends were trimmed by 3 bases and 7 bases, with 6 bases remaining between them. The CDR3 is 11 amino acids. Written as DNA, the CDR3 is TGTGCCAGTAGTATTTTCGGTGGCTACACCTTC. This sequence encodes CASSIFGGYTF.

The CDR3 bases are TGCGCCAGCAGTCAATCGGCTGATTATGGACAGATGAATCAGCCCCAGCATTTT. It specifies CASSQSADYGQMNQPQHF. The chain recombines TRBV23-1 with TRBJ1-5; D is perhaps TRBD1 (6 bases). Being an ORF, TRBV23-1 has a function that is uncertain. Trimming removed 0 bases at V and 4 bases at J, with 19 bases between. This CDR3 has 18 amino acids.

CDR3 loop: CASSRGQDAGYTF. Written as DNA, the CDR3 is TGCGCCAGCAGCAGAGGACAGGACGCTGGCTACACCTTC. The V gene is TRBV5-1, the J gene TRBJ1-2; 7 nucleotides agree with TRBD1. The V gene's germline CDR1 is SGHRS and CDR2 YFSETQ. J lost 7 bases, V lost 4 bases, and 7 bases had no gene match. This CDR3 has 13 amino acids.

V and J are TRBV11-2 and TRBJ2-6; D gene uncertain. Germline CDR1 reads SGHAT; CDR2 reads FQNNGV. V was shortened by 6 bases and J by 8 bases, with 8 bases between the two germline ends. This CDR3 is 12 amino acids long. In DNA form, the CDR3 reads TGTGCCAGCAGTTTCGTTTCCAACGTCCTGACTTTC. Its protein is CASSFVSNVLTF.

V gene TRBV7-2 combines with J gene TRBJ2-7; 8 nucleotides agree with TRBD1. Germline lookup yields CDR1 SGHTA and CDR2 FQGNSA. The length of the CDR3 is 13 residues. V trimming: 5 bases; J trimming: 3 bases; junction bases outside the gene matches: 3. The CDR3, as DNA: TGTGCCAGCAGCCCGGGGACAGGCTACGAGCAGTACTTC. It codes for CASSPGTGYEQYF.

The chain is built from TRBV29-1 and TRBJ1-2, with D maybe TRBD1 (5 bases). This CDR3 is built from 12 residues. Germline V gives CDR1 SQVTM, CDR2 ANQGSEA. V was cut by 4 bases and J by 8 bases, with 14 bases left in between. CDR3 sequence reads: CSVVTGERGYTF. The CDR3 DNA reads TGCAGCGTTGTCACAGGCGAGAGGGGCTACACCTTC.

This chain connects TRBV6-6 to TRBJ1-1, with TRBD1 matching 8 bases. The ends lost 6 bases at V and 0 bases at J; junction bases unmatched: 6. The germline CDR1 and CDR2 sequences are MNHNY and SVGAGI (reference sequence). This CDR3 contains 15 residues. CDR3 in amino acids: CASRTGVAMNTEAFF. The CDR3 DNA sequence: TGTGCCAGCAGGACAGGGGTGGCAATGAACACTGAAGCTTTCTTT.